This TCR beta chain was identified in a study of shared clonotypes between healthy human individuals. For the study at large: CD4 naive cells filled three plates per donor, CD4 memory three, CD8 naive two and CD8 memory one. Broader study findings: What rarefaction showed was incomplete sorted-subset sequencing despite large depth. The donor pool, a small one, limited the genetic and exposure-history diversity represented.

Worth noting for this clone: Its antigen is unknown.

An even split of each subset's genomic DNA across several immunoSEQ plates was performed. Only in-frame clones appear in the TCRdb table, and some are missing; sequencing was by immunoSEQ multiplex PCR. The table has about 2.4 million clones, more than 80% seen once; the top ten hold more than 0.12%. V lost 8 bases and J lost 3, with 8 bases in between. CDR1 and CDR2 (germline): SGHAT, FQNNGV. CDR3 length: 11 residues. This sequence originates from a man younger than 30 in good health. Sequencing input: naive CD4+ T cells sorted from blood. Subset: CD45RA+ positively selected. V and J are TRBV11-2 and TRBJ2-7; D is ambiguous. DNA of the CDR3: TGTGCCAGCCTAAGTAACTACGAGCAGTACTTC. It specifies CASLSNYEQYF.